The next 7 T cell receptor beta chains were all read from a single sample in a study of blood T cell repertoires in COVID-19. The assay was immunoSEQ multiplex PCR, and TCRdb's table has in-frame clones only and misses some. The sample has approximately 210,000 clones; roughly four fifths are singletons. Material for sequencing was peripheral blood. All receptors derive from a woman aged 40-49 years with acute or convalescent COVID-19.

This chain joins TRBV14 and TRBJ2-7, with 10 bases fitting TRBD2. CDR3 length: 14 residues. The V gene's germline CDR1 is SGHDN and CDR2 FVKESK. J was trimmed by 0 bases and V by 6 bases; bases with no gene match: 2. CDR3 loop: CASRSSGSSYEQYF. The CDR3 region has the DNA TGTGCCAGCAGATCTAGCGGGAGCTCCTACGAGCAGTACTTC.

This rearrangement joins TRBV6-5 to TRBJ1-6, with 7 bases that match TRBD1. Trimming took 11 bases from V and 6 from J; bases not matched to a gene: 10. This CDR3 is 14 amino acids long. Germline CDR1 is MNHEY and CDR2 is SVGAGI. The CDR3 DNA is TGTGCCTCGGGACAGATGAGCTTTAATTCACCCCTCCACTTT. Protein sequence: CASGQMSFNSPLHF.

This clone came up a few times. The J gene is TRBJ1-1, the V gene TRBV5-1; D is perhaps TRBD1 (5 bases). V was trimmed by 4 bases and J by 1 base, leaving 17 bases between them. Germline V CDR1 and CDR2: SGHRS, YFSETQ. The CDR3 is 16 amino acids. The CDR3 nucleotides read TGCGCCAGCAGCCCTAGGGGTGATTTAAGGAACACTGAAGCTTTCTTT. It encodes CASSPRGDLRNTEAFF. Full variable domain (remainder filled in from reference TRBV5-1 and TRBJ1-1): KAGVTQTPRYLIKTRGQQVTLSCSPISGHRSVSWYQQTPGQGLQFLFEYFSETQRNKGNFPGRFSGRQFSNSRSEMNVSTLELGDSALYLCASSPRGDLRNTEAFFGQGTRLTVV.

This clone was seen just once. The chain recombines TRBV6-5 with TRBJ1-6; D perhaps matches TRBD1 (5 bases). The CDR3 consists of 14 residues. V was trimmed by 7 bases and J by 8 bases, leaving 15 bases between them. CDR1 and CDR2 from the germline V gene are MNHEY and SVGAGI. The CDR3 bases are TGTGCCAGCACCCCACGGGGAGGGGATTCACCCCTCCACTTT. Protein: CASTPRGGDSPLHF.

This chain joins TRBV7-2 and TRBJ2-5, with TRBD2 identical over 15 bases. Trimming took 3 bases from V and 1 from J; bases not matched to a gene: 6. Germline assignment: CDR1 SGHTA and CDR2 FQGNSA. This CDR3 is 18 amino acids long. DNA of the CDR3: TGTGCCAGCAGCTTCGGACTAGCGGGGGGGATTTCCCAAGAGACCCAGTACTTC. Protein: CASSFGLAGGISQETQYF.

This clone was recorded only once. The chain uses TRBV19 and TRBJ2-7; TRBD2 aligns across 8 bases. Germline loops: CDR1 LNHDA, CDR2 SQIVND (reference sequence). Losses at the gene ends were 4 bases for V and 5 bases for J; bases not matched to a gene: 7. This CDR3 is 14 amino acids long. The CDR3 region has the DNA TGTGCCAGTAGTACCAGCGGGAGTATCCACGAGCAGTACTTC. Translation: CASSTSGSIHEQYF.

The chain joins TRBV4-3 to TRBJ2-2; 9 positions match TRBD1. The CDR3 runs to 17 residues. Germline CDR1 LGHNA, CDR2 YSLEER. Unmatched junction bases numbered 7, after V lost 0 bases and J lost 5 bases. The DNA for the CDR3 is TGCGCCAGCAGCCAAGATTTGGCGGGACAGGGAACCGGGGAGCTGTTTTTT. Its translation: CASSQDLAGQGTGELFF.